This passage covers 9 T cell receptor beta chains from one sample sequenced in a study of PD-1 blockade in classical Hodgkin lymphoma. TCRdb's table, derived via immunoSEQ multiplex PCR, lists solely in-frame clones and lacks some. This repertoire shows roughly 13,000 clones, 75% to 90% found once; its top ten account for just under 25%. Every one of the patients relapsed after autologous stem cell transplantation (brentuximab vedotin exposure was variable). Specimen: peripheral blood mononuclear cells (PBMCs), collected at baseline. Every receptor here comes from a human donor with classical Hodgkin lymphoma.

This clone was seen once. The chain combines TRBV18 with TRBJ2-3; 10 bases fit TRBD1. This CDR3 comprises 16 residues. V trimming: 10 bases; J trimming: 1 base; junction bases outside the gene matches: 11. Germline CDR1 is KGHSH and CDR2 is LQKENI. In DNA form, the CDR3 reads TGTGCCACCCGGGACAGGGGTAATCTTGGCACAGATACGCAGTATTTT. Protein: CATRDRGNLGTDTQYF.

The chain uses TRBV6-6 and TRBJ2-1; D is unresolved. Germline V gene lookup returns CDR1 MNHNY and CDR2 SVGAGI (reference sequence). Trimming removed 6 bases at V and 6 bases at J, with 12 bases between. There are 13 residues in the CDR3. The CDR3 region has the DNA TGTGCCAGCAGCGCCCTAGGAATCAATGAGCAGTTCTTC. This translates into CASSALGINEQFF.

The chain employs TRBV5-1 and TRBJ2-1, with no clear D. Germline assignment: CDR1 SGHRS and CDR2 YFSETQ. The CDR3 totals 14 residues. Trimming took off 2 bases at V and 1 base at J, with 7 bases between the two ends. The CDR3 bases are TGCGCCAGCAGCTTAACCCAGTCCTACAATGAGCAGTTCTTC. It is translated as CASSLTQSYNEQFF.

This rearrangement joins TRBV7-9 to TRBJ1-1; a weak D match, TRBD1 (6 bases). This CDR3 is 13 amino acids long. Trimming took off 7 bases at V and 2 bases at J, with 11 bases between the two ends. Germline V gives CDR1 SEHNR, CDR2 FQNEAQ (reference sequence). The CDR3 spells CASTPTGNTEAFF. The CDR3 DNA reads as TGTGCCAGCACCCCGACAGGTAACACTGAAGCTTTCTTT. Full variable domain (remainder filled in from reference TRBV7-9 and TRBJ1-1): DTGVSQNPRHKITKRGQNVTFRCDPISEHNRLYWYRQTLGQGPEFLTYFQNEAQLEKSRLLSDRFSAERPKGSFSTLEIQRTEQGDSAMYLCASTPTGNTEAFFGQGTRLTVV.

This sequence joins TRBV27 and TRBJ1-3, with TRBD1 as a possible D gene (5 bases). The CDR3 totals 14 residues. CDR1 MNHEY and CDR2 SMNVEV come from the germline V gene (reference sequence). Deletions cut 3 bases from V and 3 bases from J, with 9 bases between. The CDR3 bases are TGTGCCAGCAGTTTTTTAGGGGTTGGAAACACCATATATTTT. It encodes CASSFLGVGNTIYF.

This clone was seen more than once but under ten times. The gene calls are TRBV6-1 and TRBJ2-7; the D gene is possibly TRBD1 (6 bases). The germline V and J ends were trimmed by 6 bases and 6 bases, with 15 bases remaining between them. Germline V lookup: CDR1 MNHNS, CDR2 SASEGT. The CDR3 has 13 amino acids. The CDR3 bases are TGTGCCAGCAGGAGGACAGTGACCACCGAGCAGTACTTC. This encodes CASRRTVTTEQYF.

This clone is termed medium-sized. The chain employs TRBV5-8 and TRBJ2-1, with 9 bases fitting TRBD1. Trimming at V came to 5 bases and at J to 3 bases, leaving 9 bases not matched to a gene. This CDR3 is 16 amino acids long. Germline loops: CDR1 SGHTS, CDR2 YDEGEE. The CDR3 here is CASSITGTGLYNEQFF. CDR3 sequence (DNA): TGTGCCAGCAGTATTACCGGGACAGGGCTCTACAATGAGCAGTTCTTC.

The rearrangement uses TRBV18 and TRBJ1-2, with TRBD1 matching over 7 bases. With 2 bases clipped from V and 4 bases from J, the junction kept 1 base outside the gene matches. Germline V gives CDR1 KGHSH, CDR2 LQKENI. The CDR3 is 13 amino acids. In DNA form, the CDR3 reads TGTGCCAGCTCACCAAACAGGGGCTATGGCTACACCTTC. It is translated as CASSPNRGYGYTF.

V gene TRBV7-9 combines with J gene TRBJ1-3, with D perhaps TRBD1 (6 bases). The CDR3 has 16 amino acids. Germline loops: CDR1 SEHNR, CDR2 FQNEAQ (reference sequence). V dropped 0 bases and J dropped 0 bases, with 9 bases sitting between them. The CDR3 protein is CASSLAPQGSGNTIYF. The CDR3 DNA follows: TGTGCCAGCAGCTTAGCGCCACAGGGCTCTGGAAACACCATATATTTT.